The clone carrying this T cell receptor beta chain has just one count. CDR3 length: 13 amino acids. The V gene's germline CDR1 is MNHEY and CDR2 SVGAGI. The V gene lost 6 bases and the J gene lost 3 bases, with 12 bases spanning the gap. The data originate from a study of control samples from healthy donors and cancer patients. Sequenced by immunoSEQ multiplex PCR; TCRdb stores in-frame clones only, minus some. Of 80,000 or so clones in the sample, about nine tenths are singletons; the top ten hold about 16%. The specimen sequenced was blood. This TCR came from a man aged 50 or older in good health. The chain combines TRBV6-5 with TRBJ2-7; D not certain. CDR3 sequence: CASSRGINYEQYF. CDR3 sequence (DNA): TGTGCCAGCAGCCGAGGCATCAACTACGAGCAGTACTTC.